This T cell receptor beta chain was obtained from a study of blood T cell repertoires in COVID-19 (dated by TCRdb to 2019 to 2021). Looking at the study overall: Collaborator samples came from the United States, Italy and Spain and covered acute and convalescent phases of COVID-19. Subjects who had been exposed to COVID-19, were actively infected with it, or had recovered from it provided the deeply sampled blood TCRbeta repertoires that made up the dataset. The repertoires were released in a freely available public database meant as a resource for research on the immune response to SARS-CoV-2. The material from the prospective study consisted of cDNA or gDNA derived from T cells, B-cell-depleted T cells, or PBMCs. The samples were drawn from two sources: the first 160 participants of the ongoing ImmuneRACE study, and 1,200 or so subjects contributed by 6 global collaborators. Where HLA class I and class II types were available, the types were taken from metadata supplied by the sample provider, not from assay-based typing. A de-identified subject ID, COVID-19 status, age in years and sex were almost always included in the sample metadata.

Comment on this clone: Its antigen is not yet known. Base-call qualities are not available, and no considerably larger clone is one nucleotide away.

Each collaborating institution followed its own protocols to collect whole blood in K2EDTA tubes. For TCRbeta analysis, collaborators shipped samples in one of three forms: frozen whole blood, isolated PBMCs, or DNA extracted from either of those sample types. TCRbeta CDR3 regions were amplified from genomic DNA by means of the immunoSEQ Assay, a bias-controlled multiplex PCR. The published analysis was carried out like this. Nucleated cell counts per sample were estimated from amplification of reference gene primers within the assay. Sequence reads were collapsed and filtered to measure the absolute abundance of every unique TCRbeta CDR3 rearrangement. For each sample, productive Simpson clonality was calculated by taking the square root of Simpson's diversity index across productive rearrangements. The source is immuneACCESS, and TCRdb retained only in-frame sequences with V and J called. Part of the clones is not carried over; for the studies checked, unresolved V genes explain less than half of this, and the remainder is unexplained. The DNA gave D and trimming, while V, J and clone size come from that table. Counted in this sample were approximately 76,000 clones; more than 75% of them appeared once. Together, the top ten hold more than 8% of the sample.

Its CDR3 holds 14 amino acids, cysteine through phenylalanine. Only the CDR3 portion is preserved as DNA: 42 bases, with reading frame beginning at the first base. V is reduced by 2 bases and J by 4 bases, leaving a spacing of 12 bases between them. The germline V gene sets CDR1 to MNHEY and CDR2 to SVGEGT. Findings and caveats that apply to the study as a whole: The amount of clinical and demographic metadata varied by source and participant and was provided uncurated.

Sequences were obtained from peripheral blood. The receptor chain draws on TRBV6-2 or TRBV6-3 and TRBJ2-7; the D segment could be TRBD1, given 6 matching bases. The sequence derives from a human donor in a cohort sampled during active COVID-19. In nucleotides, the sequence is TGTGCCAGCAGTTACGAGTACAGGGAATACGAGCAGTACTTC. Its protein is CASSYEYREYEQYF.